Listed below are T cell receptor beta chains from one sample, sequenced in a study of blood T cells in healthy people across ages. From the 5' RACE reads, TCRdb called clonotypes with MiXCR, one entry per CDR3 protein. In the table there are roughly 650,000 distinct CDR3 sequences, about 32% of which are singletons. The sequenced sample was blood. These receptors were taken from an elderly woman in good health. The CDR3 runs from the conserved cysteine through the conserved F or W. The D gene is left open where the match is weak. Expanded clones are given a class, and other clones once, few, many or no size at all.

V: TRBV27
D: TRBD1
J: TRBJ1-1
size: few
CDR3: CASSPWTGGNTEAFF
DNA: TGTGCCAGCAGTCCATGGACAGGGGGGAACACTGAAGCTTTCTTT

V: TRBV28
D: .
J: TRBJ1-1
size: .
CDR3: CASTEGSKSEAFF
DNA: TGTGCCAGCACCGAGGGGAGCAAATCTGAAGCTTTCTTT

V: TRBV20-1
D: .
J: TRBJ1-3
size: few
CDR3: CSADSTGSGNTIYF
DNA: TGCAGTGCCGACTCGACAGGCTCTGGAAACACCATATATTTT

V: TRBV7-2
D: TRBD2
J: TRBJ2-1
size: many
CDR3: CASSRTSGGGDEQFF
DNA: TGTGCCAGCAGCAGGACTAGCGGGGGGGGGGATGAGCAGTTCTTC

V: TRBV7-2
D: .
J: TRBJ2-1
size: .
CDR3: CASSLERSVTYEQFF
DNA: TGTGCCAGCAGCTTAGAACGAAGTGTAACCTACGAGCAGTTCTTC

V: TRBV7-2
D: .
J: TRBJ2-7
size: many
CDR3: CASSLVAVPYEQYF
DNA: TGTGCCAGCAGCTTAGTGGCGGTCCCCTACGAGCAGTACTTC

V: TRBV7-2
D: .
J: TRBJ2-2
size: .
CDR3: CASSWGKLPGPGELFF
DNA: TGTGCCAGCAGTTGGGGGAAACTTCCGGGGCCCGGGGAGCTGTTTTTT

V: TRBV9
D: TRBD1
J: TRBJ1-4
size: .
CDR3: CASSGSGQVRATGEKLFF
DNA: TGTGCCAGCAGCGGCTCGGGACAGGTTCGGGCAACCGGAGAAAAACTGTTTTTT

V: TRBV29-1
D: TRBD2
J: TRBJ2-1
size: many
CDR3: CSVAGSGAYNEQFF
DNA: TGCAGCGTTGCGGGTAGCGGGGCTTACAATGAGCAGTTCTTC

V: TRBV5-1
D: .
J: TRBJ1-4
size: .
CDR3: CASSLEGSPNEKLFF
DNA: TGCGCCAGCAGCTTGGAGGGTTCGCCTAATGAAAAACTGTTTTTT

V: TRBV2
D: .
J: TRBJ1-5
size: .
CDR3: CASKTTGISNQPQHF
DNA: TGTGCCAGCAAGACGACAGGAATTAGCAATCAGCCCCAGCATTTT

V: TRBV24-1
D: .
J: TRBJ2-3
size: .
CDR3: CATSDVGQRGTQYF
DNA: TGTGCCACCAGTGATGTCGGACAGAGGGGGACGCAGTATTTT

V: TRBV20-1
D: TRBD1
J: TRBJ1-2
size: .
CDR3: CSASPGQGAGYTF
DNA: TGCAGTGCTAGTCCCGGACAGGGGGCTGGCTACACCTTC

V: TRBV15
D: TRBD1
J: TRBJ1-2
size: few
CDR3: CATSGRDRGLGYGYTF
DNA: TGTGCCACCAGCGGCCGGGACAGGGGGCTTGGCTATGGCTACACCTTC

V: TRBV7-2
D: .
J: TRBJ2-3
size: many
CDR3: CASSLEWAPLYTDTQYF
DNA: TGTGCCAGCAGCTTAGAGTGGGCCCCACTCTACACAGATACGCAGTATTTT

V: TRBV30
D: TRBD1
J: TRBJ1-2
size: many
CDR3: CAWIKGTGYGYTF
DNA: TGTGCCTGGATAAAAGGGACAGGGTATGGCTACACCTTC

V: TRBV20-1
D: .
J: TRBJ1-6
size: many
CDR3: CSARDFDHQDNSPLHF
DNA: TGCAGTGCTAGAGATTTTGACCACCAGGATAATTCACCCCTCCACTTT

V: TRBV2
D: .
J: TRBJ2-2
size: few
CDR3: CASSEARLARTGELFF
DNA: TGTGCCAGCAGTGAAGCGCGGCTAGCGCGAACCGGGGAGCTGTTTTTT

V: TRBV12-3/TRBV12-4
D: .
J: TRBJ1-1
size: many
CDR3: CASSLLGQTEAFF
DNA: TGTGCCAGCAGTTTGTTGGGGCAGACTGAAGCTTTCTTT

V: TRBV28
D: .
J: TRBJ2-7
size: many
CDR3: CASTVPGAENYEQYF
DNA: TGTGCCAGCACCGTCCCTGGGGCAGAAAATTACGAGCAGTACTTC

V: TRBV10-3
D: TRBD2
J: TRBJ2-7
size: .
CDR3: CAIRERETYEGEQYF
DNA: TGTGCCATCAGGGAGCGGGAGACTTACGAGGGCGAGCAGTACTTC

V: TRBV11-1
D: TRBD1
J: TRBJ2-4
size: many
CDR3: CASSPRDRGMFQYF
DNA: TGTGCCAGCAGCCCACGGGACAGGGGCATGTTTCAGTACTTC

V: TRBV6-2/TRBV6-3
D: .
J: TRBJ1-2
size: few
CDR3: CASSPDNSGYGYTF
DNA: TGTGCCAGCAGTCCCGATAACTCAGGCTATGGCTACACCTTC

V: TRBV28
D: TRBD1
J: TRBJ1-1
size: few
CDR3: CASSSGTGGFEAFF
DNA: TGTGCCAGCAGTTCCGGGACAGGGGGCTTTGAAGCTTTCTTT

V: TRBV6-1
D: TRBD2
J: TRBJ2-3
size: many
CDR3: CASSELAGALRDTQYF
DNA: TGTGCCAGCAGTGAGCTAGCGGGGGCCCTCAGGGATACGCAGTATTTT

V: TRBV9
D: TRBD2
J: TRBJ2-5
size: many
CDR3: CASSSGGASETQYF
DNA: TGTGCCAGCAGCAGCGGGGGGGCCTCAGAGACCCAGTACTTC

V: TRBV5-5
D: .
J: TRBJ1-4
size: .
CDR3: CASRPGPRSEKLFF
DNA: TGTGCCAGCAGACCGGGACCGCGGAGTGAAAAACTGTTTTTT

V: TRBV30
D: TRBD2
J: TRBJ2-7
size: .
CDR3: CAWSVRGGTAAYNEQYF
DNA: TGTGCCTGGAGTGTACGCGGGGGAACTGCCGCCTACAATGAGCAGTACTTC

V: TRBV5-1
D: .
J: TRBJ2-3
size: many
CDR3: CASSLVAISGFSTDTQYF
DNA: TGCGCCAGCAGCTTGGTCGCCATAAGCGGGTTTAGCACAGATACGCAGTATTTT

V: TRBV20-1
D: .
J: TRBJ1-1
size: .
CDR3: CSSLRNTEAFF
DNA: TGCAGCTCGCTCCGGAACACTGAAGCTTTCTTT

V: TRBV4-1
D: TRBD1
J: TRBJ2-7
size: many
CDR3: CASSQGRQGNYEQYF
DNA: TGCGCCAGCAGCCAGGGTAGACAGGGCAATTACGAGCAGTACTTC

V: TRBV5-1
D: .
J: TRBJ2-4
size: .
CDR3: CASSLSGVSILDIQYF
DNA: TGCGCCAGCAGCTTGTCAGGGGTTTCAATCTTGGACATTCAGTACTTC

V: TRBV11-2
D: TRBD2
J: TRBJ2-7
size: few
CDR3: CASSSKRELVEQYF
DNA: TGTGCCAGCAGCTCGAAGCGGGAGTTAGTCGAGCAGTACTTC

V: TRBV5-1
D: .
J: TRBJ2-4
size: .
CDR3: CASSLEWGEQYF
DNA: TGCGCCAGCAGCTTGGAATGGGGAGAGCAGTACTTC

V: TRBV7-8
D: .
J: TRBJ2-5
size: many
CDR3: CASSRGQGGGRTQYF
DNA: TGTGCCAGCAGCCGTGGGCAGGGGGGGGGTCGGACCCAGTACTTC

V: TRBV20-1
D: TRBD2
J: TRBJ2-2
size: once
CDR3: CSASSGAGDTGELFF
DNA: TGCAGTGCTAGTAGTGGAGCGGGGGACACCGGGGAGCTGTTTTTT

V: TRBV6-2/TRBV6-3
D: TRBD1
J: TRBJ2-6
size: many
CDR3: CASSRDRRISGANVLTF
DNA: TGTGCCAGCAGCCGGGACAGAAGGATCTCTGGGGCCAACGTCCTGACTTTC

V: TRBV20-1
D: .
J: TRBJ1-1
size: many
CDR3: CSAESGDTGLNTEAFF
DNA: TGCAGTGCTGAGTCGGGGGATACGGGACTGAACACTGAAGCTTTCTTT

V: TRBV19
D: .
J: TRBJ2-5
size: .
CDR3: CASSIRPFGGQETQYF
DNA: TGTGCCAGTAGTATTCGACCCTTCGGGGGCCAAGAGACCCAGTACTTC

V: TRBV20-1
D: TRBD2
J: TRBJ2-4
size: many
CDR3: CSARGRLAEQYF
DNA: TGCAGTGCTAGAGGTCGACTAGCAGAGCAGTACTTC

V: TRBV4-3
D: TRBD1
J: TRBJ2-7
size: many
CDR3: CASSQDRQGGYEQYF
DNA: TGCGCCAGCAGCCAAGATAGACAGGGTGGGTACGAGCAGTACTTC

V: TRBV6-1
D: .
J: TRBJ1-1
size: few
CDR3: CASRVGVANTEAFF
DNA: TGTGCCAGCAGAGTAGGAGTGGCGAACACTGAAGCTTTCTTT

V: TRBV20-1
D: .
J: TRBJ2-7
size: many
CDR3: CSAKSRPTAIDSQQYF
DNA: TGCAGTGCTAAGTCGCGCCCCACAGCGATCGATTCTCAGCAGTACTTC

V: TRBV7-2
D: .
J: TRBJ1-4
size: .
CDR3: CASSPNRGGLNEKRFF
DNA: TGTGCCAGCAGCCCGAACCGCGGGGGGCTTAATGAAAAACGGTTTTTT

V: TRBV20-1
D: .
J: TRBJ1-1
size: many
CDR3: CSALRVRNTEAFF
DNA: TGCAGTGCTCTCAGGGTAAGGAACACTGAAGCTTTCTTT

V: TRBV18
D: .
J: TRBJ1-2
size: many
CDR3: CASSPGTDSIYGYTF
DNA: TGTGCCAGCTCACCGGGGACCGATTCGATCTATGGCTACACCTTC

V: TRBV2
D: .
J: TRBJ2-5
size: many
CDR3: CASSRDSVWTQYF
DNA: TGTGCCAGCAGTCGGGACTCGGTATGGACCCAGTACTTC

V: TRBV6-5
D: .
J: TRBJ2-1
size: many
CDR3: CASGGGGPYNEQFF
DNA: TGTGCCAGCGGAGGAGGGGGGCCCTACAATGAGCAGTTCTTC

V: TRBV18
D: .
J: TRBJ2-7
size: few
CDR3: CAGSPGTQSYEQYF
DNA: TGTGCCGGCTCACCCGGGACCCAGAGCTACGAGCAGTACTTC